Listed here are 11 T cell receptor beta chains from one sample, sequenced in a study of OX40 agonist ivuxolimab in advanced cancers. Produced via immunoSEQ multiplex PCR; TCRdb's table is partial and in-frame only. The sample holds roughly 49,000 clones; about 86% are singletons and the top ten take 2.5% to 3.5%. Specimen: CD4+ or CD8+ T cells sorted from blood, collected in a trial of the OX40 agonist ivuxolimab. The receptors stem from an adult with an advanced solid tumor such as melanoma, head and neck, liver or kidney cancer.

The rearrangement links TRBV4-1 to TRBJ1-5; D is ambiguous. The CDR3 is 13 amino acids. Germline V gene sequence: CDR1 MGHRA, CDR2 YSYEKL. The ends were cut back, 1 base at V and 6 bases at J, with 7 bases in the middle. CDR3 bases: TGCGCCAGCAGCCAAGGTGGAGTTCAGCCCCAGCATTTT. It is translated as CASSQGGVQPQHF.

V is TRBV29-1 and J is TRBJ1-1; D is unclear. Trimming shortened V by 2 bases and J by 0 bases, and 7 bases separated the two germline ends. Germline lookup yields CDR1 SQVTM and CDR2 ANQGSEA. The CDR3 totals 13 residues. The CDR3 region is CSVETSVNTEAFF. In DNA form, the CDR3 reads TGCAGCGTTGAAACGTCAGTGAACACTGAAGCTTTCTTT.

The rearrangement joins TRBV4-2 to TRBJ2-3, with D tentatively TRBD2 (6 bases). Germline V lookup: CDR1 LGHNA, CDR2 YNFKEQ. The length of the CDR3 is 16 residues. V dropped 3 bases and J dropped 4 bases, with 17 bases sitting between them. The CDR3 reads CASSQNPLGGADTQYF. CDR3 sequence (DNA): TGTGCCAGCAGCCAGAATCCGCTAGGAGGGGCAGATACGCAGTATTTT.

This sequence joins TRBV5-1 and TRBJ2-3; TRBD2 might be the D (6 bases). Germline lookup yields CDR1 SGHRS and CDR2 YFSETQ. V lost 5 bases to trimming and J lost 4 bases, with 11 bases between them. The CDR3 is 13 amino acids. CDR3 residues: CASSRGSPDTQYF. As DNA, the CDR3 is TGCGCCAGCAGTCGGGGGTCCCCAGATACGCAGTATTTT.

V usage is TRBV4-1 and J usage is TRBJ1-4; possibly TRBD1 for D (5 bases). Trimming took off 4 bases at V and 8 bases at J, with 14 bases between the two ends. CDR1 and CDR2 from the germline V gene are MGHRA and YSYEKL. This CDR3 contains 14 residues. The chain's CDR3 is CASSPGVGWEKLFF. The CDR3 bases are TGCGCCAGCAGCCCGGGGGTCGGATGGGAAAAACTGTTTTTT.

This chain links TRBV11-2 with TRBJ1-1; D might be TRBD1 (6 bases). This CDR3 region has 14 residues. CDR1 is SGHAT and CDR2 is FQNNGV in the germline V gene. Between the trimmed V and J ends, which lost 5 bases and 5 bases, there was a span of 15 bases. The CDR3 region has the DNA TGTGCCAGCAGCCTGAGGGGACAACGGACTGAAGCTTTCTTT. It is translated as CASSLRGQRTEAFF.

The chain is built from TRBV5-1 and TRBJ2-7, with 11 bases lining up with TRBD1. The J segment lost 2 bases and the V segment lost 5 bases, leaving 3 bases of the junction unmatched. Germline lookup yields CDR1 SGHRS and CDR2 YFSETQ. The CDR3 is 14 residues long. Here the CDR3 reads CASSTGQGAYEQYF. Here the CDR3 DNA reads TGCGCCAGCAGTACGGGACAGGGGGCCTACGAGCAGTACTTC.

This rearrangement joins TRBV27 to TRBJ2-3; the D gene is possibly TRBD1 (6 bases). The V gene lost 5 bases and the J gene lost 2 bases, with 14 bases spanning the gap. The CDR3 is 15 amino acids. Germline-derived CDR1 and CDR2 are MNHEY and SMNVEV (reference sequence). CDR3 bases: TGTGCCAGCAGTCTACAGGGATGGGACACAGATACGCAGTATTTT. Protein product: CASSLQGWDTDTQYF.

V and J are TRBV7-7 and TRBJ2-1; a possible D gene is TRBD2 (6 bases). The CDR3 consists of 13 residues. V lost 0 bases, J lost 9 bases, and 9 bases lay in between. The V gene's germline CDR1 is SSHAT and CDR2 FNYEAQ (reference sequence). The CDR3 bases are TGTGCCAGCAGCTTAGCCGGGGGTAGTGAGCAGTTCTTC. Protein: CASSLAGGSEQFF.

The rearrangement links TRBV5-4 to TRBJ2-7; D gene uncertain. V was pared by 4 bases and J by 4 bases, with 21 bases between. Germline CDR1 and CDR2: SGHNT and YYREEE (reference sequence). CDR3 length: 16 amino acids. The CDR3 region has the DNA TGTGCCAGCAGCCAAGAGTGGGAAGCGATTAATTACGAGCAGTACTTC. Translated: CASSQEWEAINYEQYF. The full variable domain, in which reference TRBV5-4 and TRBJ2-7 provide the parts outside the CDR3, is ETGVTQSPTHLIKTRGQQVTLRCSSQSGHNTVSWYQQALGQGPQFIFQYYREEENGRGNFPPRFSGLQFPNYSSELNVNALELDDSALYLCASSQEWEAINYEQYFGPGTRLTVT.

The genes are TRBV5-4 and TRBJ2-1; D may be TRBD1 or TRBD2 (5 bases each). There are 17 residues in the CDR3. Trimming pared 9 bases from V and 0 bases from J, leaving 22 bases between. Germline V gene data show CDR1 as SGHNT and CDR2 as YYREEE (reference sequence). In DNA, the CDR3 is TGTGCCAACAGTCATGCGGGCAGGGCCAGCTCCTACAATGAGCAGTTCTTC. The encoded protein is CANSHAGRASSYNEQFF. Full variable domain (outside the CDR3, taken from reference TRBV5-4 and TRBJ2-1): ETGVTQSPTHLIKTRGQQVTLRCSSQSGHNTVSWYQQALGQGPQFIFQYYREEENGRGNFPPRFSGLQFPNYSSELNVNALELDDSALYLCANSHAGRASSYNEQFFGPGTRLTVL.